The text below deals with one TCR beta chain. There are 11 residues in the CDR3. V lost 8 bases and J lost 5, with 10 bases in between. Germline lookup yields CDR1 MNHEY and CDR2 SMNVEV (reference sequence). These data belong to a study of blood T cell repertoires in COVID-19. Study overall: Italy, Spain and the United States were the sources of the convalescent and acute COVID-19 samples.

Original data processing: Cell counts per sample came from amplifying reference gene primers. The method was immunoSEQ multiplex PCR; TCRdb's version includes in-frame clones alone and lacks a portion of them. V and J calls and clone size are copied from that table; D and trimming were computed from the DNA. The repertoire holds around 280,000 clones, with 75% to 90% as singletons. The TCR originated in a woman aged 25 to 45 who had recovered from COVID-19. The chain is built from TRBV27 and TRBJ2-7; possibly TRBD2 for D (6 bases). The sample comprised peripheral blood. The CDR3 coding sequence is TGTGCCAGCTATTCGGGAGACGAGCAGTACTTC. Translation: CASYSGDEQYF.